Listed here are 8 T cell receptor beta chains from one sample, sequenced in a study of shared T cell receptors in the human thymus. Sequencing used immunoSEQ multiplex PCR; TCRdb keeps in-frame clones, though not all of them. Of roughly 560,000 clones listed, around 78% are singletons. The data were also submitted as part of a second study, on human thymus T cells.

The specimen sequenced was thymocytes. Every receptor here comes from a boy in the first two years of life with a congenital heart defect.

This chain uses TRBV4-3 with TRBJ2-3; TRBD1 agrees at 9 bases. J gave up 0 bases and V 0 bases, and 10 bases lay outside the gene matches. Germline loops: CDR1 LGHNA, CDR2 YSLEER. The CDR3 contains 19 residues. The CDR3 spells CASSQDWPGGQGSTDTQYF. CDR3 sequence (DNA): TGCGCCAGCAGCCAAGATTGGCCGGGTGGACAGGGGAGCACAGATACGCAGTATTTT.

The table lists this clone with a few counts. The rearrangement links TRBV5-1 to TRBJ2-5, with TRBD2 identical over 14 bases. The CDR3 runs to 15 residues. The trim removed 3 bases at V and 3 bases at J, leaving 1 base unmatched. The germline CDR1 and CDR2 sequences are SGHRS and YFSETQ. In nucleotides, the CDR3 is TGCGCCAGCAGCTCGGGACTAGCGGGAGAAGAGACCCAGTACTTC. Protein sequence: CASSSGLAGEETQYF.

This chain uses TRBV30 with TRBJ2-3, with 10 bases aligning to TRBD2. Unmatched junction bases numbered 9, after V lost 4 bases and J lost 5 bases. CDR1 is GTSNPN and CDR2 is SVGIG in the germline V gene (reference sequence). This CDR3 spans 15 amino acids. The CDR3 DNA sequence: TGTGCCTGGATGGGCCTAGCGGGAGTTGGAGATACGCAGTATTTT. Protein product: CAWMGLAGVGDTQYF.

The chain has TRBV28 and TRBJ2-2, with 8 bases identical to TRBD2. The CDR3 spans 13 residues. With V trimmed by 8 bases and J by 4 bases, 3 bases remained unmatched. Germline CDR1 reads MDHEN; CDR2 reads SYDVKM. CDR3 protein: CASRGRPTGELFF. DNA for the CDR3: TGTGCCAGCCGCGGGAGGCCCACCGGGGAGCTGTTTTTT.

This clone is a singleton in its sample. V gene TRBV7-6 combines with J gene TRBJ2-7; maybe TRBD2 (5 bases). Looked up from germline, CDR1 is SGHVS and CDR2 is FNYEAQ. This CDR3 has 17 amino acids. Trimming removed 4 bases from V and 2 bases from J, with 21 bases in between. CDR3 coding DNA: TGTGCCAGCAGCTCCCGGGATTTCGGTAGACTACCCTACGAGCAGTACTTC. This codes for CASSSRDFGRLPYEQYF.

This clone turned up a few times. This chain joins TRBV10-1 and TRBJ2-6; D remains ambiguous. This CDR3 has 13 amino acids. CDR1 and CDR2 from the germline V gene are WNHNN and SYGVQD (reference sequence). V shed 6 bases and J shed 1 base, with 4 bases lying between them. CDR3 sequence: CASSGSGANVLTF. The DNA of the CDR3 is TGCGCCAGCAGCGGTTCTGGGGCCAACGTCCTGACTTTC.

V usage is TRBV27 and J usage is TRBJ2-4, with TRBD1 as a possible D gene (6 bases). The CDR3 is 16 residues long. Trimming left V 5 bases short and J 0 bases short, with 14 bases between. Germline V gives CDR1 MNHEY, CDR2 SMNVEV (reference sequence). The CDR3 coding sequence is TGTGCCAGCAGTCAACCCAGGGGAAAAGCCAAAAACATTCAGTACTTC. It specifies CASSQPRGKAKNIQYF.

The V call is TRBV30, the J call TRBJ2-5, with a tentative D call TRBD1 (6 bases). CDR1 and CDR2 from the germline V gene are GTSNPN and SVGIG (reference sequence). This CDR3 has 15 amino acids. Between the trimmed V and J ends, which lost 2 bases and 4 bases, there was a span of 17 bases. CDR3 in DNA: TGTGCCTGGAGTTTACAGGGCTCAGTTTTAGAGACCCAGTACTTC. Amino acid sequence: CAWSLQGSVLETQYF.